This T cell receptor (beta chain) was found in a study of blood T cell repertoires in COVID-19. Study in general: Acute and convalescent COVID-19 specimens originated in the United States, Italy and Spain. Sample material is recorded as cDNA or gDNA derived from T cells, B-cell-depleted T cells, or PBMCs.

TCRdb's copy holds only in-frame clones and misses some; the assay was immunoSEQ multiplex PCR. The sample holds roughly 300,000 clones, approximately 84% seen once. J gave up 5 bases and V 5 bases, and 8 bases lay outside the gene matches. CDR1 is SGHAT, CDR2 FQDESV, per germline (reference sequence). This CDR3 is built from 15 residues. This clone was recorded once. The sequence derives from a human donor with COVID-19, enrolled during active disease. The donor label of this sample is uncertain. The chain couples TRBV11-1 to TRBJ2-2; 7 bases are a match to TRBD2. The material sequenced was peripheral blood. The CDR3 DNA reads TGTGCCAGCAGCGCCGGACTAGATCTGACCGGGGAGCTGTTTTTT. Its translation: CASSAGLDLTGELFF. Using reference TRBV11-1 and TRBJ2-2 for the parts outside the CDR3, the full variable domain is EAEVAQSPRYKITEKSQAVAFWCDPISGHATLYWYRQILGQGPELLVQFQDESVVDDSQLPKDRFSAERLKGVDSTLKIQPAELGDSAMYLCASSAGLDLTGELFFGEGSRLTVL.